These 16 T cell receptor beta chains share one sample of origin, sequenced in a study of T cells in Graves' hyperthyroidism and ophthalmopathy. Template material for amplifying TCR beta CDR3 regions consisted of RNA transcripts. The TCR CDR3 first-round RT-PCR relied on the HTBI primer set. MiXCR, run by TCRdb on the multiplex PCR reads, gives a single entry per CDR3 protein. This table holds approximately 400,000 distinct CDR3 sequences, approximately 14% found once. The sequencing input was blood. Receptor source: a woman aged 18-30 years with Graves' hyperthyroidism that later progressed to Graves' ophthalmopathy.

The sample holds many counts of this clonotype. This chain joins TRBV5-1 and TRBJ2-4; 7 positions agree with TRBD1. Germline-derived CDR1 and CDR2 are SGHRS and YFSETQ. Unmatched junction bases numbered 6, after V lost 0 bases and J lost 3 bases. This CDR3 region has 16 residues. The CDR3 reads CASSLGPQGSKNIQYF. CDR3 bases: TGCGCCAGCAGCTTGGGTCCACAGGGGAGCAAAAACATTCAGTACTTC. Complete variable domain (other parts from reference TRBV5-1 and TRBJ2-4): KAGVTQTPRYLIKTRGQQVTLSCSPISGHRSVSWYQQTPGQGLQFLFEYFSETQRNKGNFPGRFSGRQFSNSRSEMNVSTLELGDSALYLCASSLGPQGSKNIQYFGAGTRLSVL.

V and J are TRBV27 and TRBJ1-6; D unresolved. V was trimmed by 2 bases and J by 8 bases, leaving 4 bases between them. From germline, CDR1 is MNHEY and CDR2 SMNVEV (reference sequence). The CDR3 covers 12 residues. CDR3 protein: CASSLTYSPLHF. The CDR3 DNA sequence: TGTGCCAGCAGTTTAACGTATTCACCCCTCCACTTT.

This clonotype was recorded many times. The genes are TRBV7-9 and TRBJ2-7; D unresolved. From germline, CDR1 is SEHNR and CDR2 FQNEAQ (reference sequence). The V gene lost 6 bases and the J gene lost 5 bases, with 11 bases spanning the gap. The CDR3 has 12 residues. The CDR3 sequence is CASSSDVHEQYF. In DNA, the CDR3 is TGTGCCAGCAGTTCCGACGTTCACGAGCAGTACTTC. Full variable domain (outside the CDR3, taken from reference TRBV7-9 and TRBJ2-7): DTGVSQNPRHKITKRGQNVTFRCDPISEHNRLYWYRQTLGQGPEFLTYFQNEAQLEKSRLLSDRFSAERPKGSFSTLEIQRTEQGDSAMYLCASSSDVHEQYFGPGTRLTVT.

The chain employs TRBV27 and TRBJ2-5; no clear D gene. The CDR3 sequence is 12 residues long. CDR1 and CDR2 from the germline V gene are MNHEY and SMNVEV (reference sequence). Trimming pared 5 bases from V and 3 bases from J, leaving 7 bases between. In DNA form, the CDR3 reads TGTGCCAGCAGTCCCTGTGAAGAGACCCAGTACTTC. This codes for CASSPCEETQYF.

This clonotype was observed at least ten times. The CDR3 DNA is TGTGCCAGCAGCGGGGATAGCGGGAGAGTCCCGAACACCGGGGAGCTGTTTTTT. Protein sequence: CASSGDSGRVPNTGELFF. The chain is built from TRBV6-2 or TRBV6-3 and TRBJ2-2; 9 bases map to TRBD2. The length of the CDR3 is 18 residues. V trimming: 6 bases; J trimming: 0 bases; junction bases outside the gene matches: 11. CDR1 MNHEY and CDR2 SVGEGT come from the germline V gene.

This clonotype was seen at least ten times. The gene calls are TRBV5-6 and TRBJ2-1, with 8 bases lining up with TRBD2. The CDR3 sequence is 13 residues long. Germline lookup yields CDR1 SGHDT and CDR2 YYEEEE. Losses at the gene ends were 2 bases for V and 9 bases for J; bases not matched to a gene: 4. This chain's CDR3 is CASSLPGGGEQFF. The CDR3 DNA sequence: TGTGCCAGCAGCTTACCGGGAGGGGGTGAGCAGTTCTTC.

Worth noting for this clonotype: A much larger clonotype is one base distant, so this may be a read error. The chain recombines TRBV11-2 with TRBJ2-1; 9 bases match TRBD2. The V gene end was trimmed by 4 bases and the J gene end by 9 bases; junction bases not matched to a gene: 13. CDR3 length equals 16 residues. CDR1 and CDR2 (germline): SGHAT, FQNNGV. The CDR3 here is CASSSGISGRRGEQFF. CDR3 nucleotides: TGTGCCAGCAGCTCGGGGATTAGCGGGAGAAGGGGTGAGCAGTTCTTC.

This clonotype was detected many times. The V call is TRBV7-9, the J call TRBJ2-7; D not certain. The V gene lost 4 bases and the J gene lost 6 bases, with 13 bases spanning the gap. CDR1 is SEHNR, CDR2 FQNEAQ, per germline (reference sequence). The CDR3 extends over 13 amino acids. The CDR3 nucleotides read TGTGCCAGCAGCTCACTCCCGCGCGGCGAGCAGTACTTC. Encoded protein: CASSSLPRGEQYF.

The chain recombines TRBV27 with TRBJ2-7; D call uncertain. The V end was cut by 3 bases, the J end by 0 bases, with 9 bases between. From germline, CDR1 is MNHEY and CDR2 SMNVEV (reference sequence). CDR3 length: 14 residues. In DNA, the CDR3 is TGTGCCAGCAGTTTCCTACCCAGCTCCTACGAGCAGTACTTC. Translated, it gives CASSFLPSSYEQYF.

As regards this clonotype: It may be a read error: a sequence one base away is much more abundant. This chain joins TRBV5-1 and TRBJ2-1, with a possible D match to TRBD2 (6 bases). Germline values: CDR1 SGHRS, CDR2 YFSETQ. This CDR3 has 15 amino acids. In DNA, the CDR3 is TGCGCCAGCAGCTTGGGCGGGGATTTCCACAATGAGCAGTCCTTC. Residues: CASSLGGDFHNEQSF.

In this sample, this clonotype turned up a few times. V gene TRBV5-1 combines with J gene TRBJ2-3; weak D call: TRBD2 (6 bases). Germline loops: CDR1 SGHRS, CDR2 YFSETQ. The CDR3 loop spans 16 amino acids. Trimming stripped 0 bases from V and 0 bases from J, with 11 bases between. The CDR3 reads CASSLGLATSTDTQYF. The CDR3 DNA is TGCGCCAGCAGCTTGGGGCTAGCGACTAGCACAGATACGCAGTATTTT.

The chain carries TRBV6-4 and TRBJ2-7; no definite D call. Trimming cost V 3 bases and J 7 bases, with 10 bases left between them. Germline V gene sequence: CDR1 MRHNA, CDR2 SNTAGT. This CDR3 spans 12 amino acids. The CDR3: CASSESRSEQYF. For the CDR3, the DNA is TGTGCCAGCAGTGAAAGTAGGTCTGAGCAGTACTTC.

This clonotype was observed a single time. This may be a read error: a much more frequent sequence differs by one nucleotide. CDR3 in DNA: TGTGCCAGCGGTTTCCCCGGACTAGCGGGAGGTAGACGCAATGAGCAGTTCTTC. The encoded protein is CASGFPGLAGGRRNEQFF. The chain combines TRBV28 with TRBJ2-1; 14 bases line up with TRBD2. The germline V gene has CDR1 MDHEN and CDR2 SYDVKM. The CDR3 spans 18 residues. Full variable domain (missing parts from reference TRBV28 and TRBJ2-1): DVKVTQSSRYLVKRTGEKVFLECVQDMDHENMFWYRQDPGLGLRLIYFSYDVKMKEKGDIPEGYSVSREKKERFSLILESASTNQTSMYLCASGFPGLAGGRRNEQFFGPGTRLTVL.

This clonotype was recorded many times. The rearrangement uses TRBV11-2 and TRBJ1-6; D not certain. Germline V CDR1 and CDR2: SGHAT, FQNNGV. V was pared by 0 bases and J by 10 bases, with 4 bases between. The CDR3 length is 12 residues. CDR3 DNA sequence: TGTGCCAGCAGCTTAGACGCCTCACCCCTCCACTTT. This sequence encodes CASSLDASPLHF.

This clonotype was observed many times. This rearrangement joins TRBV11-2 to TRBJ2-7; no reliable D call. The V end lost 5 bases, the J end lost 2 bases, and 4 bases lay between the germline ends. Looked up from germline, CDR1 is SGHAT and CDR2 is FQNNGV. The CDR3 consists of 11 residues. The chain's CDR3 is CASSNAYEQYF. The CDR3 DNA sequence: TGTGCCAGCAGCAATGCCTACGAGCAGTACTTC.

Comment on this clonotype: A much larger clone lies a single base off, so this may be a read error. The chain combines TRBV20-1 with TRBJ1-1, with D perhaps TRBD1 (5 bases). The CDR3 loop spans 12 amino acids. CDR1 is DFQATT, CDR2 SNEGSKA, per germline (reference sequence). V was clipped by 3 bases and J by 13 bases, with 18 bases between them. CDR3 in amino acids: CSASAPPQRGFF. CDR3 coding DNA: TGCAGTGCTAGTGCCCCGCCCCAAAGGGGTTTCTTT.